The TCR beta chain under discussion was sequenced for a study of T cells in Graves' hyperthyroidism and ophthalmopathy. The wider study: Pretreatment peripheral blood was obtained at initial diagnosis. Study observations and caveats: A model of 13 V-J pairs discriminated ophthalmopathy from stable hyperthyroidism.

This clonotype was seen ten or more times. Its target is unknown. Calling Graves' hyperthyroidism stable meant ophthalmopathy did not progress within 18 months. PBMCs were collected from an approximately 9.5 ml volume of fresh peripheral blood. Germline CDR1 MNHEY, CDR2 SMNVEV (reference sequence). The CDR3 extends over 14 amino acids. Trimming at V came to 3 bases and at J to 5 bases, leaving 6 bases not matched to a gene. Researchers took RNA transcripts and amplified the TCR beta CDR3 regions from them. First-round RT-PCR with HTBI primers amplified the TCR CDR3 region. MiXCR, run by TCRdb on the multiplex PCR reads, gives a single entry per CDR3 protein. Here the sample spans fewer than 900,000 distinct CDR3 sequences, about 16% being singletons.

The source of this sequence is a man aged 18 to 35 with Graves' hyperthyroidism. The chain has TRBV27 and TRBJ2-7; 8 bases match TRBD1. The sequenced sample was blood. DNA of the CDR3: TGTGCCAGCAGTTTTGGGCAGGGGGCACACGAGCAGTACTTC. It encodes CASSFGQGAHEQYF.